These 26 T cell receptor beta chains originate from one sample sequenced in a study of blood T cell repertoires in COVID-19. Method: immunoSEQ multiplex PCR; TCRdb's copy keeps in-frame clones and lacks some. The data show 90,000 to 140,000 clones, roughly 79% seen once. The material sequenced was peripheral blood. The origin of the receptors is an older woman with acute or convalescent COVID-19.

In DNA, the CDR3 is TGTGCCATCACCCATGAAGCGGGTAGCTCTGGGGCCAACGTCCTGACTTTC. Encoded protein: CAITHEAGSSGANVLTF. The genes are TRBV19 and TRBJ2-6; D may be TRBD2 (6 bases). This CDR3 region has 17 residues. V was cut by 10 bases and J by 0 bases, with 19 bases left in between. Per the germline V gene, CDR1 is LNHDA and CDR2 is SQIVND (reference sequence). Filled out from reference TRBV19 and TRBJ2-6, the complete variable domain reads DGGITQSPKYLFRKEGQNVTLSCEQNLNHDAMYWYRQDPGQGLRLIYYSQIVNDFQKGDIAEGYSVSREKKESFPLTVTSAQKNPTAFYLCAITHEAGSSGANVLTFGAGSRLTVL.

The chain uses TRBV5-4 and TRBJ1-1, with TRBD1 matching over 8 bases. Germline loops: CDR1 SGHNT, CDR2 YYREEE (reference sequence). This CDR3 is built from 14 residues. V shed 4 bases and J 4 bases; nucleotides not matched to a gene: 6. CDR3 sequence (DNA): TGTGCCAGCAGCAGCAAGACAGGGGTCACTGAAGCTTTCTTT. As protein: CASSSKTGVTEAFF.

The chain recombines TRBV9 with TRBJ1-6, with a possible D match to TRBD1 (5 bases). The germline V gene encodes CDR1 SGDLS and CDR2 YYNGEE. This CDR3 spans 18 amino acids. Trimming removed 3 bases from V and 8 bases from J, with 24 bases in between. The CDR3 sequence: CASSGGGVNPSGYSPLHF. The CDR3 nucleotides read TGTGCCAGCAGCGGGGGGGGAGTCAATCCTTCGGGCTATTCACCCCTCCACTTT.

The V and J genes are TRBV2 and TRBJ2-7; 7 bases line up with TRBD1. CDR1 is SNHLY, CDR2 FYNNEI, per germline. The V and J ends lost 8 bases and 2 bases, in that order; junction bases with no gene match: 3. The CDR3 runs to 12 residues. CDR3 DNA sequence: TGTGCCAGCTCGGGACAGACCTACGAGCAGTACTTC. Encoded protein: CASSGQTYEQYF.

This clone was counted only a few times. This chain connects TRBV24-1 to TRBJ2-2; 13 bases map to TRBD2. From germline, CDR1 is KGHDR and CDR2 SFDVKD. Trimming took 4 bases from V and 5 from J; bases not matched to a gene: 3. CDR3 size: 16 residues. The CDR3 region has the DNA TGTGCCACCAGTGACGGACTAGCGGGAGAGACCGGGGAGCTGTTTTTT. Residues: CATSDGLAGETGELFF.

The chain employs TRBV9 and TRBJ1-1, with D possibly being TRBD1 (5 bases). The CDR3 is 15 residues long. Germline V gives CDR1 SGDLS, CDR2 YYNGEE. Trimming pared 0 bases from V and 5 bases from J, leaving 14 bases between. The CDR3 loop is CASSVEGEVATEAFF. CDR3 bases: TGTGCCAGCAGCGTAGAAGGGGAGGTTGCGACTGAAGCTTTCTTT.

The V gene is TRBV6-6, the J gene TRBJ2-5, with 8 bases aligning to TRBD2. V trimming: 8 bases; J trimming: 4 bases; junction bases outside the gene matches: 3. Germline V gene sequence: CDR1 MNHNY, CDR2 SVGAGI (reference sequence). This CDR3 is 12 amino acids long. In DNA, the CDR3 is TGTGCCAGCGGTGCGGGGGGAGAGACCCAGTACTTC. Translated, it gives CASGAGGETQYF.

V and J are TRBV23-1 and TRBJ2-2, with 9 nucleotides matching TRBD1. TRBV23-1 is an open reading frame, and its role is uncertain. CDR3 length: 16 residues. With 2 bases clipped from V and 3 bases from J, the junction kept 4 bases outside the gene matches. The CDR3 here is CASSQNRGRDTGELFF. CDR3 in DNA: TGCGCCAGCAGTCAAAACAGGGGGCGCGACACCGGGGAGCTGTTTTTT.

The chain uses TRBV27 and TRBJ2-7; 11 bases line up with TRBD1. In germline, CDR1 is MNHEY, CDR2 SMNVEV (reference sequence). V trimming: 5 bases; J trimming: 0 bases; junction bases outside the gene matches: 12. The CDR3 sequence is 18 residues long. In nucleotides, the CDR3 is TGTGCCAGCAGTCCGAGGACAGGGGGCTCCTTCTTCTCCTACGAGCAGTACTTC. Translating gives CASSPRTGGSFFSYEQYF.

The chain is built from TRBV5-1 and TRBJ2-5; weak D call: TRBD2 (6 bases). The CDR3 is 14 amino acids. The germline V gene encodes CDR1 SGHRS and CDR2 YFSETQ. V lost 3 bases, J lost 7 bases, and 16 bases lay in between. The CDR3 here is CASSSWETSGTQYF. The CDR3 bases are TGCGCCAGCAGCTCCTGGGAGACTAGTGGGACCCAGTACTTC.

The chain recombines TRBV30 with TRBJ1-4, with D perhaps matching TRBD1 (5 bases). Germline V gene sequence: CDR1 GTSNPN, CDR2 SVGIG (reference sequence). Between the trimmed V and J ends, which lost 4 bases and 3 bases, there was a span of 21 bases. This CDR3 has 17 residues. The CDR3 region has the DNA TGTGCCTGGACCTCTCAGGGATTCGGGCCCGCTAATGAAAAACTGTTTTTT. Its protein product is CAWTSQGFGPANEKLFF.

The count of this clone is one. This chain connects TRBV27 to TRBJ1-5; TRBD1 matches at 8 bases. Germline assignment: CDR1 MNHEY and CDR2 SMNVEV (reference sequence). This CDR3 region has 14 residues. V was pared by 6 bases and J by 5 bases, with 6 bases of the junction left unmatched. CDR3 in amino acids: CASRETGGDQPQHF. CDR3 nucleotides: TGTGCCAGCAGGGAAACAGGGGGAGATCAGCCCCAGCATTTT.

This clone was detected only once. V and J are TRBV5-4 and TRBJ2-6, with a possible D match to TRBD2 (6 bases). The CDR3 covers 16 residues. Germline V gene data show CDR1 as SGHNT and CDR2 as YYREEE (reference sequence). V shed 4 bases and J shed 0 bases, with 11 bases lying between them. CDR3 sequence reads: CASSPQGLSGANVLTF. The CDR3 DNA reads TGTGCCAGCAGCCCCCAGGGACTCTCTGGGGCCAACGTCCTGACTTTC.

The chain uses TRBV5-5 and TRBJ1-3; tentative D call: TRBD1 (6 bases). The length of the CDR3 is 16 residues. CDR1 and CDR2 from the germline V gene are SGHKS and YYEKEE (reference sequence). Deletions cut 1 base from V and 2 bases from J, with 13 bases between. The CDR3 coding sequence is TGTGCCAGCAGCTTGTGGGCGGGGGCGACTGGAAACACCATATATTTT. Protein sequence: CASSLWAGATGNTIYF.

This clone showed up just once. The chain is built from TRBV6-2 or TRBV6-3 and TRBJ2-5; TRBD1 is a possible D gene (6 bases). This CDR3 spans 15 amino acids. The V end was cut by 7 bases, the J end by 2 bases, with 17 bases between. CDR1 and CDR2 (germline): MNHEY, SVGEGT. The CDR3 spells CASIPGEDSQETQYF. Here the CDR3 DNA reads TGTGCCAGCATCCCCGGCGAGGACAGTCAAGAGACCCAGTACTTC.

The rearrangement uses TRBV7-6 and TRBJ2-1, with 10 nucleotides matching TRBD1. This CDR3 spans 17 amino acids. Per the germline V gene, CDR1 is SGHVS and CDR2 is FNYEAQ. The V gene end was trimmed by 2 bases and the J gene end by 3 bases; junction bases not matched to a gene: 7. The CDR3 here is CASSLPLTGGFYNEQFF. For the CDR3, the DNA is TGTGCCAGCAGCTTACCTTTGACAGGGGGCTTCTACAATGAGCAGTTCTTC.

The DNA for the CDR3 is TGTGCCAGCAACCTAGGGGGCCTCCCTTACAATGAGCAGTTCTTC. This codes for CASNLGGLPYNEQFF. V and J are TRBV7-2 and TRBJ2-1, with 7 bases matching TRBD1. V gave up 7 bases and J gave up 4 bases; unmatched junction bases: 10. Germline loops: CDR1 SGHTA, CDR2 FQGNSA. The CDR3 contains 15 residues.

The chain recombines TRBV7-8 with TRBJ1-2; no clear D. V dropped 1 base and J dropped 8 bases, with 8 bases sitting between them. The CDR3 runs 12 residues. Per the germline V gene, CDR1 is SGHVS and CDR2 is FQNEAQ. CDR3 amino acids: CASSLGSGGYTF. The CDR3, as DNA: TGTGCCAGCAGCTTAGGTTCCGGGGGCTACACCTTC.

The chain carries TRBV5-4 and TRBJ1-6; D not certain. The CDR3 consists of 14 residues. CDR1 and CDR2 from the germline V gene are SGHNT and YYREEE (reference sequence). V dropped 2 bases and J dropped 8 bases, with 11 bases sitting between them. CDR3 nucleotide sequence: TGTGCCAGCAGCTTACGGCAGGCAGATTCACCCCTCCACTTT. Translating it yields CASSLRQADSPLHF. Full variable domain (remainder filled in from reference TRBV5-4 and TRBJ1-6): ETGVTQSPTHLIKTRGQQVTLRCSSQSGHNTVSWYQQALGQGPQFIFQYYREEENGRGNFPPRFSGLQFPNYSSELNVNALELDDSALYLCASSLRQADSPLHFGNGTRLTVT.

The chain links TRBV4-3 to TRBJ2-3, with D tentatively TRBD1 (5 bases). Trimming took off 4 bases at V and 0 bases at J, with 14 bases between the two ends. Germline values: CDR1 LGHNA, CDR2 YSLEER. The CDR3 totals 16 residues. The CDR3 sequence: CASSPAFGASTDTQYF. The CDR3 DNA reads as TGCGCCAGCAGCCCAGCTTTTGGGGCTAGCACAGATACGCAGTATTTT.

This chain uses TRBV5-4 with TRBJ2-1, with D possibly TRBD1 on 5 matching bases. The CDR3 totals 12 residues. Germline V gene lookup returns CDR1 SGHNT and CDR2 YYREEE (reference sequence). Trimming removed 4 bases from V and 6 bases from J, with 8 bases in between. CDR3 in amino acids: CASSQGLNEQFF. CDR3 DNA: TGTGCCAGCAGCCAGGGCCTCAATGAGCAGTTCTTC. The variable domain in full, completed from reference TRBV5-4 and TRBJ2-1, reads ETGVTQSPTHLIKTRGQQVTLRCSSQSGHNTVSWYQQALGQGPQFIFQYYREEENGRGNFPPRFSGLQFPNYSSELNVNALELDDSALYLCASSQGLNEQFFGPGTRLTVL.

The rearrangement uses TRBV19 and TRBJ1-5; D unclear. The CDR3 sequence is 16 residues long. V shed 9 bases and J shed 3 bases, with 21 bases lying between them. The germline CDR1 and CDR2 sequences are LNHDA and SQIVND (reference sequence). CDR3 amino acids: CARGRREQPNNQPQHF. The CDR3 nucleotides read TGTGCCAGGGGCAGGAGGGAACAGCCTAACAATCAGCCCCAGCATTTT.

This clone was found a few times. The chain's CDR3 is CAWSAGQSNSPLHF. CDR3 sequence (DNA): TGTGCCTGGAGCGCAGGACAGTCGAATTCACCCCTCCACTTT. The chain employs TRBV30 and TRBJ1-6, with a tentative D call TRBD1 (6 bases). The germline V gene encodes CDR1 GTSNPN and CDR2 SVGIG (reference sequence). The CDR3 runs 14 residues. Trimming stripped 3 bases from V and 7 bases from J, with 13 bases between.

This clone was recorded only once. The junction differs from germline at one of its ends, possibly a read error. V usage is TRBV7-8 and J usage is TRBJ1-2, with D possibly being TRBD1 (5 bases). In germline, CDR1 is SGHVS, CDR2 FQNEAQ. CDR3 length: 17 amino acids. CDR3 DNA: TGTGCCAGCAGCCTAGCTGGGAGCCGGGACTGGGGCTATGGCTACACCTTC. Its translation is CASSLAGSRDWGYGYTF.

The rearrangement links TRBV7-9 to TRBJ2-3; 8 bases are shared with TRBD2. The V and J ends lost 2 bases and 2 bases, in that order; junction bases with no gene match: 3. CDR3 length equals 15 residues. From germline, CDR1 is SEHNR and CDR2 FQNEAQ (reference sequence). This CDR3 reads CASSLNGGATDTQYF. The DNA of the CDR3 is TGTGCCAGCAGCTTAAACGGGGGGGCCACAGATACGCAGTATTTT.

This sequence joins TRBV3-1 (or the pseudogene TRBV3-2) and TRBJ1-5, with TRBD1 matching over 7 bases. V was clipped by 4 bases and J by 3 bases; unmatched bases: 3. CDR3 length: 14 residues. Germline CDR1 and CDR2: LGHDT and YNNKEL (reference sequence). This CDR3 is CASSRDSFNQPQHF. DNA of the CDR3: TGTGCCAGCAGCCGGGACAGTTTCAATCAGCCCCAGCATTTT.